One and the same sample provided the 24 T cell receptor beta chains below, sequenced in a study of blood T cell repertoires in COVID-19. The protocol was immunoSEQ multiplex PCR, while the TCRdb copy is restricted to in-frame clones and leaves out a portion. This sample has around 480,000 clones, with about 87% found just once. The sample consisted of peripheral blood. Receptors were obtained from a woman between 45 and 60 years old with COVID-19, enrolled during active disease.

V and J are TRBV3-1 (or the pseudogene TRBV3-2) and TRBJ1-1, with D unclear. The CDR3 loop spans 13 amino acids. The V end was cut by 1 base, the J end by 5 bases, with 8 bases between. Germline V lookup: CDR1 LGHDT, CDR2 YNNKEL (reference sequence). The CDR3 nucleotides read TGTGCCAGCAGCCAAGGCGGGGAAACTGAAGCTTTCTTT. Translating it yields CASSQGGETEAFF.

This clone was counted once. This rearrangement joins TRBV30 to TRBJ1-1; D not certain. The CDR3 is made up of 13 amino acids. Trimming removed 0 bases from V and 4 bases from J, with 9 bases in between. Germline CDR1 is GTSNPN and CDR2 is SVGIG (reference sequence). The CDR3 DNA sequence: TGTGCCTGGAGTGTGGCCGCTTTCACTGAAGCTTTCTTT. Translating gives CAWSVAAFTEAFF.

The J gene is TRBJ1-2, the V gene TRBV28; TRBD1 aligns across 9 bases. The ends lost 8 bases at V and 4 bases at J; junction bases unmatched: 5. This CDR3 contains 13 residues. CDR1 and CDR2 (germline): MDHEN, SYDVKM. DNA for the CDR3: TGTGCCAGCGGACAGGGGTCAGGCTATGGCTACACCTTC. Its protein product is CASGQGSGYGYTF.

The chain has TRBV19 and TRBJ1-1, with D possibly matching TRBD1 (5 bases). There are 13 residues in the CDR3. V was shortened by 5 bases and J by 3 bases, with 10 bases between the two germline ends. Germline-derived CDR1 and CDR2 are LNHDA and SQIVND (reference sequence). The CDR3 DNA sequence: TGTGCCAGTAGTGCGGACACCTACACTGAAGCTTTCTTT. This encodes CASSADTYTEAFF.

The rearrangement joins TRBV5-4 to TRBJ2-4; TRBD2 matches at 11 bases. CDR3 length: 15 residues. Germline V gene sequence: CDR1 SGHNT, CDR2 YYREEE (reference sequence). J was trimmed by 9 bases and V by 6 bases; bases with no gene match: 11. The CDR3 DNA reads TGTGCCAGCACGCCGGGACTAGCGGAAGGTCTCATTCAGTACTTC. Encoded protein: CASTPGLAEGLIQYF.

The chain couples TRBV12-5 to TRBJ2-7; perhaps TRBD1 as D (6 bases). V was pared by 3 bases and J by 2 bases, with 11 bases between. The CDR3 is 14 amino acids. The germline V gene has CDR1 LGHNT and CDR2 FRNRAP. The CDR3 loop reads CASGLGAGAYEQYF. In DNA form, the CDR3 reads TGTGCTAGTGGTTTAGGGGCAGGGGCCTACGAGCAGTACTTC. The full variable domain, with the rest looked up from reference TRBV12-5 and TRBJ2-7, is DARVTQTPRHKVTEMGQEVTMRCQPILGHNTVFWYRQTMMQGLELLAYFRNRAPLDDSGMPKDRFSAEMPDATLATLKIQPSEPRDSAVYFCASGLGAGAYEQYFGPGTRLTVT.

The chain links TRBV5-4 to TRBJ2-4; weak D call: TRBD2 (7 bases). Germline CDR1 is SGHNT and CDR2 is YYREEE (reference sequence). The CDR3 has 16 amino acids. V was clipped by 4 bases and J by 7 bases, with 21 bases between them. The CDR3 spells CASSGGGGGVGNIQYF. The CDR3 DNA reads TGTGCCAGCAGCGGCGGGGGCGGAGGGGTTGGGAACATTCAGTACTTC.

This rearrangement joins TRBV6-6 to TRBJ1-5; 10 bases map to TRBD1. This CDR3 has 16 residues. J lost 0 bases, V lost 2 bases, and 1 base had no gene match. Germline loops: CDR1 MNHNY, CDR2 SVGAGI (reference sequence). CDR3 in amino acids: CASSYGTGASNQPQHF. CDR3 DNA sequence: TGTGCCAGCAGTTACGGGACAGGGGCTAGCAATCAGCCCCAGCATTTT.

This clone showed up just a few times. The chain uses TRBV2 and TRBJ1-5; the D gene is possibly TRBD1 (6 bases). The CDR3 contains 17 residues. V lost 2 bases, J lost 1 base, and 15 bases lay in between. Germline V gene lookup returns CDR1 SNHLY and CDR2 FYNNEI. CDR3 in DNA: TGTGCCAGCAGTGAACTTTCCGGACAGACCAGCAATCAGCCCCAGCATTTT. It is translated as CASSELSGQTSNQPQHF.

V is TRBV5-5 and J is TRBJ1-5, with a tentative D call TRBD1 (6 bases). In germline, CDR1 is SGHKS, CDR2 YYEKEE (reference sequence). V shed 0 bases and J shed 6 bases, with 13 bases lying between them. This CDR3 comprises 15 residues. The DNA for the CDR3 is TGTGCCAGCAGCTTGGCTACAGGGTCAGGTCAGCCCCAGCATTTT. It specifies CASSLATGSGQPQHF. The full variable domain, in which reference TRBV5-5 and TRBJ1-5 provide the parts outside the CDR3, is DAGVTQSPTHLIKTRGQQVTLRCSPISGHKSVSWYQQVLGQGPQFIFQYYEKEERGRGNFPDRFSARQFPNYSSELNVNALLLGDSALYLCASSLATGSGQPQHFGDGTRLSIL.

This clone came up a few times. The chain uses TRBV4-2 and TRBJ1-2, with 9 bases fitting TRBD1. V lost 8 bases to trimming and J lost 8 bases; unmatched junction nucleotides: 6. Germline V gives CDR1 LGHNA, CDR2 YNFKEQ. The CDR3 is 12 residues long. The CDR3 loop is CASGGTGRGYTF. In DNA, the CDR3 is TGTGCCAGCGGGGGGACAGGGAGAGGCTACACCTTC.

The chain is built from TRBV5-1 and TRBJ2-1, with 7 nucleotides matching TRBD2. V lost 4 bases, J lost 9 bases, and 16 bases stayed unmatched. CDR3 size: 16 residues. The germline gives CDR1 SGHRS, CDR2 YFSETQ. CDR3 region: CASSPILGLGKGEQFF. The CDR3, as DNA: TGCGCCAGCAGCCCAATCCTAGGACTAGGTAAGGGTGAGCAGTTCTTC.

A note on this clone: The sample carries other DNA sequences with the same CDR3. The V gene is TRBV9, the J gene TRBJ2-7, with 9 bases fitting TRBD1. Trimming removed 2 bases from V and 5 bases from J; junction bases left unmatched: 2. The CDR3 extends over 13 amino acids. Germline CDR1 and CDR2: SGDLS and YYNGEE. The CDR3: CASSVGTGNEQYF. CDR3 DNA sequence: TGTGCCAGCAGCGTCGGGACAGGGAACGAGCAGTACTTC.

V gene TRBV30 combines with J gene TRBJ1-1; D unclear. Trimming shortened V by 3 bases and J by 2 bases, and 7 bases separated the two germline ends. Germline V gene sequence: CDR1 GTSNPN, CDR2 SVGIG (reference sequence). The CDR3 length is 12 residues. The DNA for the CDR3 is TGTGCCTGGAGAGAGGGTAACACTGAAGCTTTCTTT. The encoded protein is CAWREGNTEAFF. Filled out from reference TRBV30 and TRBJ1-1, the complete variable domain reads SQTIHQWPATLVQPVGSPLSLECTVEGTSNPNLYWYRQAAGRGLQLLFYSVGIGQISSEVPQNLSASRPQDRQFILSSKKLLLSDSGFYLCAWREGNTEAFFGQGTRLTVV.

This chain joins TRBV7-2 and TRBJ2-6; D is ambiguous. The V end was cut by 7 bases, the J end by 0 bases, with 10 bases between. The CDR3 contains 15 residues. The germline V gene encodes CDR1 SGHTA and CDR2 FQGNSA. In nucleotides, the CDR3 is TGTGCCAGCATCAGGTCTCGCTCTGGGGCCAACGTCCTGACTTTC. Its translation is CASIRSRSGANVLTF.

The chain carries TRBV6-5 and TRBJ1-2; TRBD1 matches at 8 bases. Losses at the gene ends were 7 bases for V and 5 bases for J; bases not matched to a gene: 6. Germline-derived CDR1 and CDR2 are MNHEY and SVGAGI. The CDR3 is 13 residues long. The CDR3 sequence: CASTSTGAYGYTF. Written as DNA, the CDR3 is TGTGCCAGCACCTCGACAGGGGCATATGGCTACACCTTC.

The V call is TRBV7-2, the J call TRBJ1-4; no reliable D call. CDR1 and CDR2 from the germline V gene are SGHTA and FQGNSA. This CDR3 comprises 13 residues. The V gene lost 1 base and the J gene lost 11 bases, with 11 bases spanning the gap. As DNA, the CDR3 is TGTGCCAGCAGCTTAGGGGCAACAGATAAACTGTTTTTT. This sequence encodes CASSLGATDKLFF.

The chain employs TRBV27 and TRBJ2-7; possible D gene TRBD2, 5 bases. V lost 5 bases and J lost 0, with 11 bases in between. This CDR3 contains 14 residues. Per the germline V gene, CDR1 is MNHEY and CDR2 is SMNVEV (reference sequence). The CDR3 DNA reads TGTGCCAGCAGTGACGGGATTAGCTCCTACGAGCAGTACTTC. This sequence encodes CASSDGISSYEQYF.

The rearrangement uses TRBV6-1 and TRBJ2-3; 10 bases are shared with TRBD1. J gave up 4 bases and V 3 bases, and 4 bases lay outside the gene matches. There are 15 residues in the CDR3. Looked up from germline, CDR1 is MNHNS and CDR2 is SASEGT. This CDR3 reads CASSDRDRGADTQYF. The CDR3 DNA reads TGTGCCAGCAGTGACCGGGACAGGGGCGCAGATACGCAGTATTTT.

CDR3 DNA sequence: TGTGCCACCAGCTCTAGACGGGGCGGGGGTGCTAGCACAGATACGCAGTATTTT. Translation: CATSSRRGGGASTDTQYF. The chain employs TRBV15 and TRBJ2-3; 7 nucleotides agree with TRBD2. J lost 0 bases, V lost 5 bases, and 14 bases had no gene match. Germline CDR1 is LNHNV and CDR2 is YYDKDF (reference sequence). The CDR3 length is 18 residues.

The CDR3 bases are TGTGCCAGCAGCTTGGTCGTTCGGGGAAAGAGGTCTGGAAACACCATATATTTT. Its translation: CASSLVVRGKRSGNTIYF. J is TRBJ1-3 and V is TRBV5-8, with D unclear. The CDR3 covers 18 residues. V shed 0 bases and J shed 1 base, with 17 bases lying between them. Germline-derived CDR1 and CDR2 are SGHTS and YDEGEE.

This rearrangement joins TRBV7-9 to TRBJ2-7, with TRBD1 matching 8 bases. Germline CDR1 SEHNR, CDR2 FQNEAQ (reference sequence). The CDR3 consists of 15 residues. Trimming cost V 5 bases and J 2 bases; bases outside gene matches: 8. The CDR3, as DNA: TGTGCCAGCAGCCTGGGACAGGCCTCCACCTACGAGCAGTACTTC. Translation gives CASSLGQASTYEQYF.

The chain couples TRBV11-2 to TRBJ1-6; D is unclear. Looked up from germline, CDR1 is SGHAT and CDR2 is FQNNGV. The CDR3 has 18 amino acids. The ends were cut back, 2 bases at V and 0 bases at J, with 14 bases in the middle. The CDR3 loop reads CASSLRAGAVSYNSPLHF. DNA of the CDR3: TGTGCCAGCAGCTTACGGGCGGGAGCAGTCTCCTATAATTCACCCCTCCACTTT.

This clone was counted once. The same CDR3 is also encoded by other DNA sequences in this sample. V usage is TRBV5-1 and J usage is TRBJ2-7; 11 positions agree with TRBD2. V trimming: 4 bases; J trimming: 1 base; junction bases outside the gene matches: 4. Germline CDR1 SGHRS, CDR2 YFSETQ. The CDR3 length is 15 residues. CDR3 coding DNA: TGCGCCAGCAGCCCACGGACTAGCGGGTCCTACGAGCAGTACTTC. Translating it yields CASSPRTSGSYEQYF.